The T cell receptor (beta chain) described here comes from a study of early T cells in non-severe SARS-CoV-2 infection. This clonotype was detected many times. Germline V gene data show CDR1 as SNHLY and CDR2 as FYNNEI. CDR3 size: 14 residues. Trimming shortened V by 5 bases and J by 3 bases, and 13 bases separated the two germline ends. From the 5' RACE reads, TCRdb called clonotypes with MiXCR, one entry per CDR3 protein. The data hold some 30,000 distinct CDR3 sequences, with roughly 5% observed a single time. Sample: whole blood. The chain links TRBV2 to TRBJ1-2, with D tentatively TRBD1 (5 bases). This sequence was found in an adult who was a healthcare worker with PCR-confirmed SARS-CoV-2 infection or an uninfected control (not recorded which). The CDR3 protein is CASSLPGAYYGYTF. The CDR3 bases are TGTGCCAGCAGTCTCCCTGGGGCATACTATGGCTACACCTTC.